This TCR beta chain was sequenced during a study of shared clonotypes between healthy human individuals (TCRdb year 2020). Regarding the research as a whole: The cohort comprised a couple of women and a few men aged 18 to 49 years. To estimate repertoire size and how much clonotype sharing occurs between individuals, the study deeply sequenced the blood TCR repertoires of roughly 5 healthy adults. Leukapheresis yielded between about 0.94 and 10 billion PBMCs per donor. For each donor, CD4 naive and CD4 memory were each given three plates, CD8 naive was given two plates, and CD8 memory was given one plate. Different laboratories and diverse techniques were used to prepare libraries and sequence TCR repertoires, to increase sequencing depth and limit assay-specific biases. What the study reported, not specific to this receptor: Because the study included only a small number of donors, the genetic and exposure-history diversity represented was limited. Rarefaction of sorted-subset datasets indicated incomplete sequencing despite the large sequencing depth. Sampling was restricted to blood, and TCR repertoires in tissues likely differ from the TCR repertoires found in blood. Estimated clonotype richness was generally larger for naive than for memory subsets. Roughly 5.2% of naive CD4, 3.5% of naive CD8, 2.3% of memory CD4, and approximately 0.4% of memory CD8 clonotypes were shared across several donors. Pairwise subsampling led to the expectation that sequencing depth would affect the degree of clonotype sharing among donors. Higher generation probabilities were observed for clonotypes shared by all four sorted-subset donors than for non-shared clonotypes.

TCR CDR3 regions were amplified from genomic DNA by multiplex PCR using the deep immunoSEQ assay. Extracted genomic DNA from each cell subset was distributed evenly across all wells of several immunoSEQ 96-well plates, and each plate was treated as a replicate. For sorted subsets, each replicate PCR was loaded with roughly 190 ng genomic DNA, equivalent to 30,000 or so T cell genomes. Purified libraries were measured with a Qubit 3.0 fluorometer, size-checked on a Bioanalyzer 2100, and measured again with the KAPA Library Quantification kit. A separate single-read 150-cycle Illumina NextSeq 550 flow cell was used to sequence each immunoSEQ 96-well plate. The original methods were these. Because the immunoSEQ output held only junctional sequences and lacked quality scores, the filtering could not match the filtering applied to full-length reads. Sequences were annotated with PyIR, a Python wrapper for IgBLAST v1.9, and V/J genes and CDR3 were assigned using IMGT germline references. Any read was removed if the V/J assignment was weak (E-value above 1e-6), the CDR3 was missing, or the read contained stop codons, out-of-frame junctions, or ambiguous translated residues. A V3J clonotype was defined by an identical inferred V gene, J gene, and CDR3 amino acid sequence. To compute the percentage overlap between repertoires, the number of shared unique clonotypes was divided by the size of the smaller repertoire. Repertoire richness was assessed with RTK rarefaction, the Chao1 estimator, and Recon v2.1 estimates of unobserved clonotypes. OLGA was used to compute generation probabilities for all TCRbeta clonotypes that the gDNA method yielded from four donors. Imported from immuneACCESS, the table was reduced by TCRdb to in-frame sequences with V and J called. These copies leave out some clones; in studies compared against another copy, an unresolved V gene accounts for under half, and the cause of the remainder is not known. V, J and clone size were drawn from that table, and D and trimming were deduced from the DNA. This sample has about 1 million clones in its table, and approximately 80% of those were observed once. The leading ten clones occupy more than 0.45% of the sample.

Donors were healthy HIV-negative adults with no recently reported acute infections or vaccinations. Only Caucasian adults living in Nashville, Tennessee, USA were represented among the donors. Magnetic negative selection was used to enrich CD4+ T cells, after which naive cells were positively selected on CD45RA and the negative fraction became the memory subset. After blood collection by leukapheresis, PBMCs were isolated using Ficoll-Histopaque density gradient centrifugation and then cryopreserved in the vapor phase of liquid nitrogen. Purity and quantity of every magnetically sorted T cell population were checked by analytical flow cytometry. Genomic DNA was isolated from every sorted fraction and measured by UV absorbance on a Nanodrop 2000c. CDR1 and CDR2 (SGHDT, YYEEEE) derive from the germline V gene. Trimming costs V 0 bases and J 3 bases, and their ends lie 12 bases apart. From the cysteine up to the phenylalanine, the CDR3 has a length of 15 residues. The retained sequence is limited to the CDR3, 45 bases, with the frame set at the first base.

Details on this clone: No cognate antigen has been identified for it. Base qualities are missing; no much larger clone stands one base away.

The sequenced sample was memory CD4+ T cells from PBMCs. In the paper's terms, the cell subset or site label means: CD45RA-negative fraction. This clonotype originated in a man in his late teens or twenties in good health. Some clones in this sample may be carry-over from other donors' samples. The chain links TRBV5-6 with TRBJ1-2; the D segment could be TRBD1, given 5 matching bases. The sequenced DNA: TGTGCCAGCAGCTTGGTAGGGGATCGGTACTATGGCTACACCTTC. The encoded protein is CASSLVGDRYYGYTF.